Shown below are 23 T cell receptor beta chains from a single sample sequenced in a study of radiation and T cells in renal cell carcinoma. Time point: blood 2 weeks post-SBRT. Treatment of the sample: 15 Gy SBRT to primary tumor, nephrectomy 4 weeks later. Sequenced by immunoSEQ multiplex PCR; TCRdb stores in-frame clones only, minus some. The sample records roughly 130,000 clones, around 90% being singletons. Sample: blood, taken from a patient whose treatment included radiotherapy and nephrectomy. These receptors all stem from a woman in her seventies with renal cell carcinoma.

The V call is TRBV30, the J call TRBJ1-1; D is possibly TRBD1 (5 bases). Trimming shortened V by 0 bases and J by 6 bases, and 11 bases separated the two germline ends. CDR3 length equals 13 residues. Germline assignment: CDR1 GTSNPN and CDR2 SVGIG (reference sequence). The CDR3 region is CAWSVFGGAEAFF. The CDR3 DNA sequence: TGTGCCTGGAGTGTATTTGGGGGAGCTGAAGCTTTCTTT.

V gene TRBV10-3 combines with J gene TRBJ2-7; 10 positions match TRBD2. Germline-derived CDR1 and CDR2 are ENHRY and SYGVKD. V lost 3 bases to trimming and J lost 3 bases; unmatched junction nucleotides: 2. The CDR3 contains 14 residues. CDR3 region: CAISDSGGVYEQYF. The DNA for the CDR3 is TGTGCCATCAGTGACAGCGGGGGGGTCTACGAGCAGTACTTC.

This chain uses TRBV19 with TRBJ2-3, with TRBD1 as a possible D gene (5 bases). CDR3 length: 14 residues. V was cut by 2 bases and J by 5 bases, with 11 bases left in between. Germline lookup yields CDR1 LNHDA and CDR2 SQIVND (reference sequence). This CDR3 is CASSIQGALDTQYF. The CDR3 DNA follows: TGTGCCAGTAGTATACAGGGTGCGTTAGATACGCAGTATTTT.

The chain joins TRBV30 to TRBJ2-7, with D perhaps TRBD1 (6 bases). Germline assignment: CDR1 GTSNPN and CDR2 SVGIG (reference sequence). This CDR3 has 15 amino acids. V lost 3 bases and J 3 bases, leaving 18 bases between the germline ends. CDR3: CAWSLPGQRNYEQYF. The CDR3 bases are TGTGCCTGGAGCCTACCCGGACAGAGAAACTACGAGCAGTACTTC.

The chain combines TRBV7-8 with TRBJ2-2; 11 nucleotides line up with TRBD1. The V segment lost 6 bases and the J segment 1 base; nucleotides outside the gene matches: 16. The length of the CDR3 is 20 residues. Germline V gene data show CDR1 as SGHVS and CDR2 as FQNEAQ. CDR3 loop: CASRDLLRTGGAGNTGELFF. The CDR3 nucleotides are TGTGCCAGCAGAGATTTACTTCGGACAGGGGGCGCGGGGAACACCGGGGAGCTGTTTTTT.

This clone turned up a few times. The chain carries TRBV6-5 and TRBJ1-1; D gene ambiguous. CDR1 MNHEY and CDR2 SVGAGI come from the germline V gene. V was clipped by 2 bases and J by 1 base, with 5 bases between them. CDR3 length: 13 residues. As DNA, the CDR3 is TGTGCCAGCAGTTACGGTGGGAACACTGAAGCTTTCTTT. Translating it yields CASSYGGNTEAFF.

The chain has TRBV5-6 and TRBJ2-3; 8 bases agree with TRBD1. The CDR3 length is 15 residues. Trimming at V came to 2 bases and at J to 5 bases, leaving 7 bases not matched to a gene. CDR1 SGHDT and CDR2 YYEEEE come from the germline V gene. The CDR3 nucleotides read TGTGCCAGCAGCTTCCCAGACAGGGGTTTAGATACGCAGTATTTT. Translation gives CASSFPDRGLDTQYF.

The V call is TRBV6-6, the J call TRBJ2-3, with 10 bases fitting TRBD2. CDR1 MNHNY and CDR2 SVGAGI come from the germline V gene (reference sequence). V was pared by 0 bases and J by 4 bases, with 4 bases of the junction left unmatched. The CDR3 is made up of 16 amino acids. The CDR3 loop is CASSYSSGGVPDTQYF. CDR3 in DNA: TGTGCCAGCAGTTACTCGAGCGGGGGGGTTCCAGATACGCAGTATTTT.

CDR3 region: CASSSAVGDGYTF. CDR3 nucleotides: TGTGCCAGCAGTTCCGCCGTGGGGGATGGCTACACCTTC. The rearrangement uses TRBV28 and TRBJ1-2, with D possibly being TRBD1 (5 bases). CDR3 length: 13 residues. Per germline, CDR1 MDHEN and CDR2 SYDVKM. Trimming pared 4 bases from V and 6 bases from J, leaving 12 bases between.

The chain couples TRBV5-1 to TRBJ2-5; D might be TRBD1 or TRBD2, each matching 5 bases. The DNA matches TRBJ2-7 better at its end, which makes the J call doubtful. This CDR3 region has 13 residues. The germline V gene has CDR1 SGHRS and CDR2 YFSETQ. CDR3 coding DNA: TGCGCCAGCAGCTTGCCGGGGACGGTCGAGCAGTACTTC. Its protein product is CASSLPGTVEQYF.

The chain joins TRBV30 to TRBJ2-1, with 13 bases aligning to TRBD2. Germline V gene sequence: CDR1 GTSNPN, CDR2 SVGIG (reference sequence). With V trimmed by 4 bases and J by 0 bases, 9 bases remained unmatched. The CDR3 runs 18 residues. CDR3 sequence (DNA): TGTGCCTGGATCGGGACTAGCGGGGATTTGAGCTCCTACAATGAGCAGTTCTTC. Its protein product is CAWIGTSGDLSSYNEQFF.

The CDR3 reads CAWSLNLRDIANYGYTF. The CDR3 region has the DNA TGTGCCTGGAGTCTCAACCTCCGGGACATAGCTAACTATGGCTACACCTTC. V gene TRBV30 combines with J gene TRBJ1-2; TRBD1 might be the D (6 bases). The germline gives CDR1 GTSNPN, CDR2 SVGIG (reference sequence). Trimming left V 2 bases short and J 0 bases short, with 19 bases between. There are 17 residues in the CDR3.

The genes are TRBV29-1 and TRBJ2-7; TRBD2 is a possible D gene (5 bases). The germline CDR1 and CDR2 sequences are SQVTM and ANQGSEA. This CDR3 comprises 12 residues. Trimming stripped 6 bases from V and 5 bases from J, with 14 bases between. CDR3 DNA: TGCAGCGTGAGGGTTGGCCCCGACGAGCAGTACTTC. It yields the protein CSVRVGPDEQYF.

The V gene is TRBV6-5, the J gene TRBJ2-7, with 11 bases that match TRBD2. V was pared by 0 bases and J by 4 bases, with 5 bases of the junction left unmatched. The germline V gene has CDR1 MNHEY and CDR2 SVGAGI. CDR3 length: 16 amino acids. CDR3 in DNA: TGTGCCAGCAGTTACTCAGGGCTAGCGGGGGGTTACGAGCAGTACTTC. This codes for CASSYSGLAGGYEQYF.

This clone was seen just once. V gene TRBV6-5 combines with J gene TRBJ1-2; 9 nucleotides match TRBD1. Germline loops: CDR1 MNHEY, CDR2 SVGAGI. The CDR3 runs 15 residues. Trimming took 5 bases from V and 3 from J; bases not matched to a gene: 7. CDR3 in amino acids: CASSARDRVDYGYTF. The CDR3 DNA follows: TGTGCCAGCAGTGCTCGGGACAGGGTGGACTATGGCTACACCTTC.

The genes are TRBV4-2 and TRBJ2-5; 7 nucleotides align to TRBD1. The V and J ends lost 1 base and 4 bases, in that order; junction bases with no gene match: 6. The CDR3 is 15 residues long. Per germline, CDR1 LGHNA and CDR2 YNFKEQ. The CDR3, as DNA: TGTGCCAGCAGCCAAGTACTAGGGGGCGTAGAGACCCAGTACTTC. Its translation: CASSQVLGGVETQYF.

This chain connects TRBV6-6 to TRBJ2-3; 13 bases match TRBD2. The germline gives CDR1 MNHNY, CDR2 SVGAGI (reference sequence). Trimming took 6 bases from V and 3 from J; bases not matched to a gene: 6. This CDR3 spans 16 amino acids. The CDR3 is CASSLETSGGTDTQYF. CDR3 bases: TGTGCCAGCAGCTTGGAGACTAGCGGGGGGACAGATACGCAGTATTTT.

In nucleotides, the CDR3 is TGTGCCAGCAGCTTAGGTTCACCCCTCCACTTT. Its translation is CASSLGSPLHF. This rearrangement joins TRBV7-2 to TRBJ1-6; D is undetermined. Germline CDR1 is SGHTA and CDR2 is FQGNSA. V shed 1 base and J shed 9 bases, with 1 base lying between them. The length of the CDR3 is 11 residues.

The V and J genes are TRBV21-1 and TRBJ2-5; TRBD2, the D gene given by the table, was not confirmed from the DNA. TRBV21-1 constitutes a pseudogene. The CDR3 is 18 amino acids. This chain's CDR3 is CASSKRSPEGGALQTQYF. The DNA of the CDR3 is TGTGCCAGCAGCAAAAGATCCCCTGAAGGGGGGGCCTTACAGACCCAGTACTTC.

The chain links TRBV28 to TRBJ1-2, with TRBD1 as a possible D gene (5 bases). In germline, CDR1 is MDHEN, CDR2 SYDVKM. The CDR3 runs 14 residues. Trimming shortened V by 1 base and J by 4 bases, and 10 bases separated the two germline ends. The CDR3 DNA follows: TGTGCCAGCAGTTTATCGGGACTCTTCTATGGCTACACCTTC. It translates to CASSLSGLFYGYTF.

This rearrangement joins TRBV9 to TRBJ2-1, with 7 bases fitting TRBD2. V was clipped by 0 bases and J by 1 base; unmatched bases: 4. This CDR3 region has 16 residues. Germline CDR1 is SGDLS and CDR2 is YYNGEE. The DNA of the CDR3 is TGTGCCAGCAGCGTAGGGGGACTACTATCCTACAATGAGCAGTTCTTC. The encoded protein is CASSVGGLLSYNEQFF.

This clone appeared a single time. V gene TRBV7-2 combines with J gene TRBJ2-3; D is unresolved. This CDR3 is 15 amino acids long. CDR1 and CDR2 from the germline V gene are SGHTA and FQGNSA. The V gene lost 0 bases and the J gene lost 1 base, with 8 bases spanning the gap. This CDR3 is CASSLALSGTDTQYF. The DNA of the CDR3 is TGTGCCAGCAGCTTAGCGCTTTCCGGCACAGATACGCAGTATTTT.

This clone was recorded once. The V gene is TRBV5-5, the J gene TRBJ1-5; 7 bases line up with TRBD1. V lost 4 bases, J lost 5 bases, and 3 bases stayed unmatched. This CDR3 contains 13 residues. The germline gives CDR1 SGHKS, CDR2 YYEKEE (reference sequence). The CDR3 DNA reads as TGTGCCAGCAGCCGACAGGGCTATCAGCCCCAGCATTTT. Protein product: CASSRQGYQPQHF.